The rows below give T cell receptor beta chains drawn from one sample of a study of regulatory T cells in long-lasting Graves disease. TCRdb re-derived calls from the multiplex PCR reads in MiXCR, one entry per CDR3 protein. Of around 400,000 distinct CDR3 sequences listed, roughly a fifth are singletons. The sequencing used peripheral blood mononuclear cells (PBMCs), collected when the disease was refractory, from a patient treated with antithyroid drugs. The receptors originated from a female donor with Graves disease. The CDR3 runs from the conserved cysteine through the conserved F or W. Fields, in order: V gene, D gene, J gene, clone size, CDR3 protein, CDR3 DNA. A D gene is named only where the DNA matches it firmly. Where a row states a size, it is once, few, many or the class of an expanded clone; other rows omit it.

V gene: TRBV28; D gene: NA; J gene: TRBJ2-4; clone size: many; CDR3 protein: CASSFGKNIQYF; CDR3 DNA: TGTGCCAGCAGTTTTGGAAAAAACATTCAGTACTTC
V gene: TRBV15; D gene: NA; J gene: TRBJ2-7; clone size: many; CDR3 protein: CATSRDRYEQYF; CDR3 DNA: TGTGCCACCAGCAGGGACCGCTACGAGCAGTACTTC
V gene: TRBV5-1; D gene: NA; J gene: TRBJ2-2; clone size: many; CDR3 protein: CASSAENTGELFF; CDR3 DNA: TGCGCCAGCTCGGCTGAGAACACCGGGGAGCTGTTTTTT
V gene: TRBV11-2; D gene: NA; J gene: TRBJ1-1; clone size: few; CDR3 protein: CASSPDGRGTEAFF; CDR3 DNA: TGTGCCAGCAGCCCGGACGGAAGGGGGACTGAAGCTTTCTTT
V gene: TRBV19; D gene: TRBD1; J gene: TRBJ2-7; clone size: many; CDR3 protein: CASSITGGHYEQYF; CDR3 DNA: TGTGCCAGTAGTATTACAGGGGGACACTACGAGCAGTACTTC
V gene: TRBV12-3/TRBV12-4; D gene: TRBD1; J gene: TRBJ2-2; clone size: many; CDR3 protein: CASSSRQGFTGELFF; CDR3 DNA: TGTGCCAGCAGTTCGAGACAGGGGTTCACCGGGGAGCTGTTTTTT
V gene: TRBV7-3; D gene: NA; J gene: TRBJ2-6; clone size: NA; CDR3 protein: CASSSAGSRSGANVLTF; CDR3 DNA: TGTGCCAGCAGCTCCGCAGGGTCTCGCTCTGGGGCCAACGTCCTGACTTTC
V gene: TRBV7-3; D gene: NA; J gene: TRBJ1-4; clone size: NA; CDR3 protein: CASSLDGVNEKLFF; CDR3 DNA: TGTGCCAGCAGCTTGGATGGTGTTAATGAAAAACTGTTTTTT
V gene: TRBV18; D gene: NA; J gene: TRBJ2-5; clone size: few; CDR3 protein: CASSPPFSETQYF; CDR3 DNA: TGTGCCAGCTCACCTCCATTCTCGGAGACCCAGTACTTC
V gene: TRBV7-3; D gene: NA; J gene: TRBJ1-1; clone size: NA; CDR3 protein: CASSFSGEENTEAFF; CDR3 DNA: TGTGCCAGCAGCTTTTCAGGGGAGGAGAACACTGAAGCTTTCTTT
V gene: TRBV5-1; D gene: NA; J gene: TRBJ2-1; clone size: NA; CDR3 protein: CASSLVPRGKSSYNEQFF; CDR3 DNA: TGCGCCAGCAGCTTGGTCCCACGCGGCAAGAGCTCCTACAATGAGCAGTTCTTC
V gene: TRBV28; D gene: TRBD2; J gene: TRBJ2-7; clone size: many; CDR3 protein: CASSSRLAGASFYEQYF; CDR3 DNA: TGTGCCAGCAGTTCCCGACTAGCGGGAGCTTCTTTTTACGAGCAGTACTTC
V gene: TRBV2; D gene: NA; J gene: TRBJ1-1; clone size: NA; CDR3 protein: CASSETGAFF; CDR3 DNA: TGTGCCAGCAGTGAAACTGGAGCTTTCTTT
V gene: TRBV6-2/TRBV6-3; D gene: TRBD2; J gene: TRBJ2-2; clone size: many; CDR3 protein: CASSTQAPGLAIGGELFF; CDR3 DNA: TGTGCCAGCAGTACCCAGGCCCCGGGACTAGCGATAGGCGGGGAGCTGTTTTTT
V gene: TRBV28; D gene: NA; J gene: TRBJ2-4; clone size: once; CDR3 protein: CASSKIGVLAKNIQYF; CDR3 DNA: TGTGCCAGCAGCAAAATTGGGGTTCTGGCCAAAAACATTCAGTACTTC
V gene: TRBV7-9; D gene: TRBD1; J gene: TRBJ2-7; clone size: NA; CDR3 protein: CASSTTTGGYEQYF; CDR3 DNA: TGTGCCAGCAGCACTACGACAGGGGGCTACGAGCAGTACTTC
V gene: TRBV9; D gene: NA; J gene: TRBJ1-6; clone size: NA; CDR3 protein: CASSVAPKEYNSPLHF; CDR3 DNA: TGTGCCAGCAGCGTAGCCCCGAAGGAGTATAATTCACCCCTCCACTTT
V gene: TRBV6-5; D gene: NA; J gene: TRBJ1-3; clone size: few; CDR3 protein: CASSYPTGRSGNTIYF; CDR3 DNA: TGTGCCAGCAGTTACCCAACAGGGCGCTCTGGAAACACCATATATTTT
V gene: TRBV5-1; D gene: NA; J gene: TRBJ1-4; clone size: NA; CDR3 protein: CASSLSSGAEKLFF; CDR3 DNA: TGCGCCAGCAGCTTGAGCTCAGGGGCTGAAAAACTGTTTTTT
V gene: TRBV2; D gene: TRBD1; J gene: TRBJ2-1; clone size: many; CDR3 protein: CASTGTGGSEQFF; CDR3 DNA: TGTGCCAGCACTGGGACAGGGGGCAGTGAGCAGTTCTTC
V gene: TRBV27; D gene: TRBD2; J gene: TRBJ2-3; clone size: few; CDR3 protein: CASSSSGSHPDTQYF; CDR3 DNA: TGTGCCAGCAGTTCTAGCGGGAGTCACCCAGATACGCAGTATTTT
V gene: TRBV4-1; D gene: NA; J gene: TRBJ1-3; clone size: few; CDR3 protein: CASSQDRTSGNTIYF; CDR3 DNA: TGCGCCAGCAGCCAAGATCGGACCTCTGGAAACACCATATATTTT
V gene: TRBV6-1; D gene: NA; J gene: TRBJ2-1; clone size: few; CDR3 protein: CASSSGAIYNEQFF; CDR3 DNA: TGTGCCAGCAGTAGCGGAGCCATCTACAATGAGCAGTTCTTC
V gene: TRBV9; D gene: NA; J gene: TRBJ2-3; clone size: NA; CDR3 protein: CASSVGQGTDTQYF; CDR3 DNA: TGTGCCAGCAGCGTAGGTCAGGGCACAGATACGCAGTATTTT
V gene: TRBV30; D gene: TRBD2; J gene: TRBJ2-7; clone size: NA; CDR3 protein: CAWSVQREGEQYF; CDR3 DNA: TGTGCCTGGAGTGTACAGCGGGAGGGTGAGCAGTACTTC
V gene: TRBV7-2; D gene: NA; J gene: TRBJ2-7; clone size: few; CDR3 protein: CASSLEAPGEQYF; CDR3 DNA: TGTGCCAGCAGCTTAGAAGCTCCGGGAGAGCAGTACTTC
V gene: TRBV20-1; D gene: TRBD2; J gene: TRBJ2-2; clone size: NA; CDR3 protein: CSARELAGVAGELFF; CDR3 DNA: TGCAGTGCTAGAGAACTAGCGGGAGTGGCCGGGGAGCTGTTTTTT
V gene: TRBV20-1; D gene: TRBD1; J gene: TRBJ2-7; clone size: few; CDR3 protein: CSGRGGAFYEQYF; CDR3 DNA: TGCAGTGGGAGAGGGGGCGCTTTCTACGAGCAGTACTTC
V gene: TRBV28; D gene: NA; J gene: TRBJ1-5; clone size: many; CDR3 protein: CASRGGVGPQHF; CDR3 DNA: TGTGCCAGCAGGGGGGGGGTAGGCCCCCAGCATTTT
V gene: TRBV5-4; D gene: NA; J gene: TRBJ2-1; clone size: NA; CDR3 protein: CASSFGGNEQFF; CDR3 DNA: TGTGCCAGCAGCTTCGGAGGAAATGAGCAGTTCTTC
V gene: TRBV3-1; D gene: NA; J gene: TRBJ1-5; clone size: NA; CDR3 protein: CASSRGGFGNQPQHF; CDR3 DNA: TGTGCCAGCAGTCGAGGGGGATTCGGCAATCAGCCCCAGCATTTT
V gene: TRBV28; D gene: TRBD1; J gene: TRBJ1-2; clone size: many; CDR3 protein: CASSGTGGELYKDTF; CDR3 DNA: TGTGCCAGCAGCGGGACAGGGGGTGAGCTATATAAGGACACCTTC
V gene: TRBV28; D gene: NA; J gene: TRBJ1-5; clone size: many; CDR3 protein: CASSLPGWNQPQHF; CDR3 DNA: TGTGCCAGCAGTTTACCAGGGTGGAATCAGCCCCAGCATTTT
V gene: TRBV29-1; D gene: NA; J gene: TRBJ1-2; clone size: many; CDR3 protein: CSVVGPTNYGYTF; CDR3 DNA: TGCAGCGTTGTAGGACCGACCAACTATGGCTACACCTTC
V gene: TRBV4-1; D gene: NA; J gene: TRBJ2-5; clone size: few; CDR3 protein: CASSRPGKETQYF; CDR3 DNA: TGCGCCAGCAGCCGGCCAGGAAAAGAGACCCAGTACTTC
V gene: TRBV20-1; D gene: NA; J gene: TRBJ2-3; clone size: NA; CDR3 protein: CSARITGRGPDTQYF; CDR3 DNA: TGCAGTGCTAGAATAACGGGGCGGGGACCAGATACGCAGTATTTT
V gene: TRBV28; D gene: NA; J gene: TRBJ1-2; clone size: many; CDR3 protein: CASSFRAGRYGYTF; CDR3 DNA: TGTGCCAGCAGTTTTAGAGCAGGGAGGTATGGCTACACCTTC
V gene: TRBV10-2; D gene: TRBD1; J gene: TRBJ1-4; clone size: NA; CDR3 protein: CANSDSTGGSEKLFF; CDR3 DNA: TGCGCCAACAGTGATTCTACAGGGGGGAGTGAAAAACTGTTTTTT
V gene: TRBV7-3; D gene: TRBD2; J gene: TRBJ2-1; clone size: many; CDR3 protein: CASSSGLAIYNEQFF; CDR3 DNA: TGTGCCAGCAGCTCGGGACTAGCCATATACAATGAGCAGTTCTTC
V gene: TRBV5-5; D gene: NA; J gene: TRBJ2-7; clone size: many; CDR3 protein: CASSSDRSDEQYF; CDR3 DNA: TGTGCCAGCAGCTCTGACCGATCGGACGAGCAGTACTTC